The 8 T cell receptor beta chains presented below share a single source sample, sequenced in a study of CD8+ T cells in alopecia areata. The sequencing template was cDNA reverse transcribed from extracted RNA. Sequencing was performed with immunoSEQ multiplex PCR; in TCRdb, only in-frame clones are kept and a portion is missing. The data hold fewer than 100,000 clones, with about two thirds observed a single time. The treatment: oral pan-JAK inhibitor, 5-10 mg twice daily. The sequences come from CD8+ T cells sorted from blood, collected between weeks 44 and 45, from a patient treated with tofacitinib. Source of these receptors: a human donor with alopecia areata.

DNA of the CDR3: TGTGCCAGCAGCTCCTTGCCACCGACAGCCTCTGGGGAGCAGTACTTC. This gives the protein CASSSLPPTASGEQYF. This chain joins TRBV7-6 and TRBJ2-7; D is perhaps TRBD1 (5 bases). The CDR3 contains 16 residues. Deletions cut 4 bases from V and 7 bases from J, with 23 bases between. Germline CDR1 and CDR2: SGHVS and FNYEAQ.

V is TRBV13 and J is TRBJ2-1; TRBD1 matches 7 bases. Germline V lookup: CDR1 PRHDT, CDR2 FYEKMQ (reference sequence). The CDR3 totals 14 residues. The V segment lost 4 bases and the J segment 6 bases; nucleotides outside the gene matches: 6. CDR3 DNA sequence: TGTGCCAGCAGCTCCGGGACAGAGACCAATGAGCAGTTCTTC. Residues: CASSSGTETNEQFF.

This clone was observed a few times. The V gene is TRBV10-3, the J gene TRBJ2-3; maybe TRBD1 (6 bases). Deletions cut 10 bases from V and 2 bases from J, with 16 bases between. CDR1 is ENHRY and CDR2 is SYGVKD in the germline V gene. The CDR3 contains 14 residues. CDR3 sequence (DNA): TGTGCCACCCACCGGGACACCAACACAGATACGCAGTATTTT. This codes for CATHRDTNTDTQYF.

V usage is TRBV7-3 and J usage is TRBJ1-1, with D unresolved. Germline V CDR1 and CDR2: SGHTA, FQGTGA. The CDR3 length is 13 residues. V shed 2 bases and J shed 4 bases, with 8 bases lying between them. CDR3 residues: CASSLEWGTEAFF. CDR3 nucleotides: TGTGCCAGCAGCTTAGAGTGGGGCACTGAAGCTTTCTTT.

The count of this clone is one. Mismatch with germline at one junction end may stem from a read error. V gene TRBV7-2 combines with J gene TRBJ2-1; D is unclear. CDR1 and CDR2 (germline): SGHTA, FQGNSA. The CDR3 length is 13 residues. CDR3 sequence reads: CASSLANSRPQVF. The DNA of the CDR3 is TGTGCCAGCAGCTTAGCGAATTCCAGGCCTCAGGTCTTC.

The chain links TRBV5-1 to TRBJ1-1; D ambiguous. Germline V gene data show CDR1 as SGHRS and CDR2 as YFSETQ. The CDR3 has 14 amino acids. Trimming removed 0 bases at V and 0 bases at J, with 6 bases between. CDR3 loop: CASSLDRMNTEAFF. In DNA form, the CDR3 reads TGCGCCAGCAGCTTGGACCGAATGAACACTGAAGCTTTCTTT.

This clone was recorded a few times. The chain has TRBV4-1 and TRBJ2-1; D unresolved. The CDR3 contains 13 residues. Germline V gives CDR1 MGHRA, CDR2 YSYEKL. Trimming left V 0 bases short and J 8 bases short, with 8 bases between. For the CDR3, the DNA is TGCGCCAGCAGCCAAGATCGGGTGGATGAGCAGTTCTTC. It yields the protein CASSQDRVDEQFF.

The chain employs TRBV7-8 and TRBJ2-2, with D possibly TRBD2 on 5 matching bases. The CDR3 is 15 amino acids. The germline V and J ends were trimmed by 1 base and 2 bases, with 8 bases remaining between them. Per germline, CDR1 SGHVS and CDR2 FQNEAQ. CDR3 sequence reads: CASSLGGINTGELFF. CDR3 DNA: TGTGCCAGCAGCTTAGGAGGGATTAACACCGGGGAGCTGTTTTTT. The complete variable domain, with remaining parts taken from reference TRBV7-8 and TRBJ2-2, reads GAGVSQSPRYKVAKRGQDVALRCDPISGHVSLFWYQQALGQGPEFLTYFQNEAQLDKSGLPSDRFFAERPEGSVSTLKIQRTQQEDSAVYLCASSLGGINTGELFFGEGSRLTVL.